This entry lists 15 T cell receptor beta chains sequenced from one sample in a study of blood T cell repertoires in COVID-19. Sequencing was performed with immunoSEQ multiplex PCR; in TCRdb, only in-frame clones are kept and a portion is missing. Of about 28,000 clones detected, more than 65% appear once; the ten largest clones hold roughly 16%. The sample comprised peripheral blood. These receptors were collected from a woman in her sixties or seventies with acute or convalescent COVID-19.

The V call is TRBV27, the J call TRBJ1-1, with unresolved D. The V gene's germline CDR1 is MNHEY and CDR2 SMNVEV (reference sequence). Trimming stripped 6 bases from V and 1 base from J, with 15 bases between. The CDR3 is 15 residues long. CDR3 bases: TGTGCCAGCAGCTTGGGTTCATCAGGGAACACTGAAGCTTTCTTT. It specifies CASSLGSSGNTEAFF.

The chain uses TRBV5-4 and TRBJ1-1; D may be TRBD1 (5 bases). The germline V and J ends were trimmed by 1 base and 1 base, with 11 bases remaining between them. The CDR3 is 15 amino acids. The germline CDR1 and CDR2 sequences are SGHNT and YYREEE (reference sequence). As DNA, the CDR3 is TGTGCCAGCAGCTTGTGGGGCAGGTGGAACACTGAAGCTTTCTTT. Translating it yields CASSLWGRWNTEAFF.

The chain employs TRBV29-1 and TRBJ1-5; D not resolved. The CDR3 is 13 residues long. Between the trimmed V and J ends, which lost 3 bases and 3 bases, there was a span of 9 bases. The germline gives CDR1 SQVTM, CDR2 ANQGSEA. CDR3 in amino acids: CSVEGGPNQPQHF. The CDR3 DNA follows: TGCAGCGTTGAGGGAGGCCCCAATCAGCCCCAGCATTTT. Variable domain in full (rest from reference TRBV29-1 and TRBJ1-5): SAVISQKPSRDICQRGTSLTIQCQVDSQVTMMFWYRQQPGQSLTLIATANQGSEATYESGFVIDKFPISRPNLTFSTLTVSNMSPEDSSIYLCSVEGGPNQPQHFGDGTRLSIL.

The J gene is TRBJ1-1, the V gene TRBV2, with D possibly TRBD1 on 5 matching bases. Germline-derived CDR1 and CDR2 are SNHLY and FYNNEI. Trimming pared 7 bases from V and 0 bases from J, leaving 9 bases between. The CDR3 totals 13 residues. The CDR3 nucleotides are TGTGCCAGCACTAAGGGGCTGAACACTGAAGCTTTCTTT. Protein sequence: CASTKGLNTEAFF.

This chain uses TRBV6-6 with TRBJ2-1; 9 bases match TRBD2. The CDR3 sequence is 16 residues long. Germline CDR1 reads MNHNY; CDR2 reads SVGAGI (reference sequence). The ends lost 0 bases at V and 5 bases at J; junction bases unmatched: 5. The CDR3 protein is CASSYSGGGANNEQFF. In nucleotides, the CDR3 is TGTGCCAGCAGTTACTCTGGCGGGGGGGCCAACAATGAGCAGTTCTTC.

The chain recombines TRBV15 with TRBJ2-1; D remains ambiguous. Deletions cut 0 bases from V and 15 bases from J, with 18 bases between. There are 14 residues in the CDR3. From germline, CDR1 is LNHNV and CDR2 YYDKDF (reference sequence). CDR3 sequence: CATSRDRNYPGPFF. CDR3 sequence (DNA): TGTGCCACCAGCAGAGACCGCAACTACCCCGGCCCGTTCTTC.

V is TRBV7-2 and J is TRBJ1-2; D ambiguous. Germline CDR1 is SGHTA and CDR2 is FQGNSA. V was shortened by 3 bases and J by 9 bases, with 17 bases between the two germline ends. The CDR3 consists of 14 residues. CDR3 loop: CASSFEYGRDSYTF. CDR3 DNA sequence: TGTGCCAGCAGCTTTGAATACGGACGGGATAGCTACACCTTC.

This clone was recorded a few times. Written as DNA, the CDR3 is TGTGCCAGCAGCCAGGACTCATACACCGGGGAGCTGTTTTTT. This gives the protein CASSQDSYTGELFF. The chain carries TRBV7-3 and TRBJ2-2, with D possibly being TRBD2 (5 bases). Trimming shortened V by 5 bases and J by 3 bases, and 10 bases separated the two germline ends. Germline V lookup: CDR1 SGHTA, CDR2 FQGTGA. CDR3 length equals 14 residues.

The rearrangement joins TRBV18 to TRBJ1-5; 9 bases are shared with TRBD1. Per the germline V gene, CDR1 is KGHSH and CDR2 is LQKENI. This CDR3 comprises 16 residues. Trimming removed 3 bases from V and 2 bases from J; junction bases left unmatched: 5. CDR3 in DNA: TGTGCCAGCTCACCGACCCGGACAGGGGGCAATCAGCCCCAGCATTTT. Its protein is CASSPTRTGGNQPQHF.

CDR3 sequence: CASSLRAPSITDTQYF. CDR3 nucleotides: TGTGCCAGCAGCTTAAGGGCACCTAGCATCACAGATACGCAGTATTTT. V and J are TRBV7-3 and TRBJ2-3, with a tentative D call TRBD2 (5 bases). Germline CDR1 is SGHTA and CDR2 is FQGTGA. This CDR3 has 16 amino acids. Deletions cut 1 base from V and 2 bases from J, with 13 bases between.

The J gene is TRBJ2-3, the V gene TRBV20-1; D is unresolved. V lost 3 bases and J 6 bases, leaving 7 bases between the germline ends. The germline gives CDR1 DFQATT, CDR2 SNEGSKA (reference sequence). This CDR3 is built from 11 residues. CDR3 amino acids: CSASFGDTQYF. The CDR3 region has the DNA TGCAGTGCTAGTTTCGGGGATACGCAGTATTTT.

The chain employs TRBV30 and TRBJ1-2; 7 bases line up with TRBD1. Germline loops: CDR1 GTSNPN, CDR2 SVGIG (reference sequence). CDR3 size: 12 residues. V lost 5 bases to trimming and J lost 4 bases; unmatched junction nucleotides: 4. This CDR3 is CAWRNRGYGYTF. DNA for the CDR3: TGTGCCTGGCGGAACAGGGGCTATGGCTACACCTTC.

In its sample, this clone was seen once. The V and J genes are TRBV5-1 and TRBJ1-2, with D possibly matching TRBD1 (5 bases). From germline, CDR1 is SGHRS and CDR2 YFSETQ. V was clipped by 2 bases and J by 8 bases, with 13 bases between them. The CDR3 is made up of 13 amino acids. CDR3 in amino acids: CASSFQGGEGYTF. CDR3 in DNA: TGCGCCAGCAGCTTCCAGGGAGGGGAAGGCTACACCTTC.

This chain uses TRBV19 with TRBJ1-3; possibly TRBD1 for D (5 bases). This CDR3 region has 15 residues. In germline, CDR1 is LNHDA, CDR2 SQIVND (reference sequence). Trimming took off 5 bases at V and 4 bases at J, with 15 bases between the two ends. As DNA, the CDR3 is TGTGCCAGTAGTGCGGACATCCCGCCCGGAAACACCATATATTTT. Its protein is CASSADIPPGNTIYF.

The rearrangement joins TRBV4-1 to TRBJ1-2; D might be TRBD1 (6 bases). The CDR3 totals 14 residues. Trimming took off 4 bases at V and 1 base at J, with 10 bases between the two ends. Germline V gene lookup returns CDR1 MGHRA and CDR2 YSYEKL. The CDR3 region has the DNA TGCGCCAGCAGCCGGGACAACCTTAACTATGGCTACACCTTC. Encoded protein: CASSRDNLNYGYTF.